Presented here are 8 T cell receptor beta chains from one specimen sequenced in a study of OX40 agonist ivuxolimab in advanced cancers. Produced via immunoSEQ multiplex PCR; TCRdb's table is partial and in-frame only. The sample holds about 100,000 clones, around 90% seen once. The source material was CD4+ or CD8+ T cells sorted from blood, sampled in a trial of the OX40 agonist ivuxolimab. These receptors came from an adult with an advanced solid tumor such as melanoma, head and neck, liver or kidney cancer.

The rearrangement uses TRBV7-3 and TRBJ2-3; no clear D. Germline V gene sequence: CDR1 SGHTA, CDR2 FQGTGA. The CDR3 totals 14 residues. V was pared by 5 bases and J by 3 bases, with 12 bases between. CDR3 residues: CASSLDAGTDTQYF. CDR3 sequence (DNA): TGTGCCAGCAGCCTAGACGCCGGGACAGATACGCAGTATTTT.

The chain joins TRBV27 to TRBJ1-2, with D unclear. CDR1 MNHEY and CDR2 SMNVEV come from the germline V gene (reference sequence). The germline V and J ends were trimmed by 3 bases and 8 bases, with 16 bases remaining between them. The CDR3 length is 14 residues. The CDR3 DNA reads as TGTGCCAGCAGTTTTAACAAACGTGGTGGAGGCTACACCTTC. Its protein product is CASSFNKRGGGYTF.

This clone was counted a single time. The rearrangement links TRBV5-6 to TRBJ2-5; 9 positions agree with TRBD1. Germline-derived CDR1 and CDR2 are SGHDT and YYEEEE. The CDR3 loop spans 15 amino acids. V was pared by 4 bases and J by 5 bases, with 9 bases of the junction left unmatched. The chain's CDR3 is CASSIGTGLRETQYF. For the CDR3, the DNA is TGTGCCAGCAGCATTGGGACAGGGTTGCGGGAGACCCAGTACTTC. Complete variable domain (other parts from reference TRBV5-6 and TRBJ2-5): DAGVTQSPTHLIKTRGQQVTLRCSPKSGHDTVSWYQQALGQGPQFIFQYYEEEERQRGNFPDRFSGHQFPNYSSELNVNALLLGDSALYLCASSIGTGLRETQYFGPGTRLLVL.

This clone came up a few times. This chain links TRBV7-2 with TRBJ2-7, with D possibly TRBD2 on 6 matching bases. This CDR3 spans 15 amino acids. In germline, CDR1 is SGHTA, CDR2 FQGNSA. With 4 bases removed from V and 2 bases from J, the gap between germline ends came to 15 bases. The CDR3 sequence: CASSSISGGAYEQYF. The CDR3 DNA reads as TGTGCCAGCAGCTCGATTAGCGGAGGGGCCTACGAGCAGTACTTC.

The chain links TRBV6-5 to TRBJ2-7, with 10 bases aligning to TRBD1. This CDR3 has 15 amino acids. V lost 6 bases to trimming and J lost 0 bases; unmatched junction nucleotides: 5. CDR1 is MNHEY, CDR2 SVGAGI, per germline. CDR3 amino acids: CASRGTGDISYEQYF. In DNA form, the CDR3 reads TGTGCCAGCAGGGGGACAGGGGACATCTCCTACGAGCAGTACTTC.

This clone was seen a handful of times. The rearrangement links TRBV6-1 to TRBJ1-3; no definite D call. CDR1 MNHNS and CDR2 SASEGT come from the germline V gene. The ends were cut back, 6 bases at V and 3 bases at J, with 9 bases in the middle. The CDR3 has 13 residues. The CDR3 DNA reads TGTGCCAGCAGGCAGACGGTTGGAAACACCATATATTTT. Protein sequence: CASRQTVGNTIYF.

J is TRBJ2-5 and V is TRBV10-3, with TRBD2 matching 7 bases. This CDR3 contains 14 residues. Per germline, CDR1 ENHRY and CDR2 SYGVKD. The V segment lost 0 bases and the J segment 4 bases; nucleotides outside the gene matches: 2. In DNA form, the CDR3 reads TGTGCCATCAGTGAGTCCAGGGAGGGAGAGACCCAGTACTTC. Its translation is CAISESREGETQYF.

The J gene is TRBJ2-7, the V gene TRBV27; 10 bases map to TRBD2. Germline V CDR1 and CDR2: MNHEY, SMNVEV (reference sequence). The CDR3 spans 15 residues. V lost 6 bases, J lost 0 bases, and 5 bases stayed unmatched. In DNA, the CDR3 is TGTGCCAGCAGAACCACTAGCGGGGCCTCCTACGAGCAGTACTTC. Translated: CASRTTSGASYEQYF.